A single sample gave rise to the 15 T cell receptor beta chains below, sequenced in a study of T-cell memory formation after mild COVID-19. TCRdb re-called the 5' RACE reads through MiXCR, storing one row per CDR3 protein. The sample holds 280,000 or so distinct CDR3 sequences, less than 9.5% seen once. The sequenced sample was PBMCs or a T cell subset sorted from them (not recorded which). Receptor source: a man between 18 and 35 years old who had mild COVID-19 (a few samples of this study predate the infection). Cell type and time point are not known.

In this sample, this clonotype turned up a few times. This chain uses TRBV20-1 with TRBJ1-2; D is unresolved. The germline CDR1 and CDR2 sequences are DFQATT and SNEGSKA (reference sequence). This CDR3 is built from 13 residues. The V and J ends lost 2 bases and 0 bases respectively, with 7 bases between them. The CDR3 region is CSARIQTNYGYTF. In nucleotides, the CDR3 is TGCAGTGCTAGAATCCAGACTAACTATGGCTACACCTTC.

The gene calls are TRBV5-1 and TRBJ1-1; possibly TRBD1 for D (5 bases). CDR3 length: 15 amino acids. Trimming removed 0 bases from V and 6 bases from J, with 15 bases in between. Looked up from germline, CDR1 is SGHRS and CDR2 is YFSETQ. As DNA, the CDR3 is TGCGCCAGCAGCTTGGAAGGCGGCAGGGTCGCTGAAGCTTTCTTT. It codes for CASSLEGGRVAEAFF.

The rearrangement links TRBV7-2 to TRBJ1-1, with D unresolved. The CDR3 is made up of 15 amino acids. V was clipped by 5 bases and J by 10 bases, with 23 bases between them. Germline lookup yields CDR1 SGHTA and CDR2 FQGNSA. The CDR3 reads CASSPYQGETGGAFF. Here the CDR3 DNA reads TGTGCCAGCAGCCCCTACCAAGGCGAGACCGGTGGAGCTTTCTTT.

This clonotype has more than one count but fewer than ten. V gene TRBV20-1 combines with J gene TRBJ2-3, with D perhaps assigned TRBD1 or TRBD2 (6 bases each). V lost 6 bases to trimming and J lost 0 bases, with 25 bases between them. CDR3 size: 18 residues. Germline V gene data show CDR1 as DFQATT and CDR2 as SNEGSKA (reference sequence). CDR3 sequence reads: CSAGWRRSRGGSTDTQYF. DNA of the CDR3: TGCAGTGCCGGATGGAGAAGGTCCAGGGGAGGAAGCACAGATACGCAGTATTTT.

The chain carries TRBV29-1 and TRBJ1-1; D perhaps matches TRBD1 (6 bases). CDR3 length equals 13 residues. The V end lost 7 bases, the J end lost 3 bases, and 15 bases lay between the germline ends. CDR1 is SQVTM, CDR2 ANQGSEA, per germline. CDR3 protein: CSGSWGAYTEAFF. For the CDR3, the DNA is TGCAGCGGATCTTGGGGGGCATACACTGAAGCTTTCTTT.

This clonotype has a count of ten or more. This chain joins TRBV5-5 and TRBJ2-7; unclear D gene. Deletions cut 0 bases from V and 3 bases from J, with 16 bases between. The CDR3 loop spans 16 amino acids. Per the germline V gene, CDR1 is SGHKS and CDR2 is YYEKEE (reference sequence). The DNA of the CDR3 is TGTGCCAGCAGCTTGGAGGCTGGCTTCGTAAGCTACGAGCAGTACGTC. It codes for CASSLEAGFVSYEQYV.

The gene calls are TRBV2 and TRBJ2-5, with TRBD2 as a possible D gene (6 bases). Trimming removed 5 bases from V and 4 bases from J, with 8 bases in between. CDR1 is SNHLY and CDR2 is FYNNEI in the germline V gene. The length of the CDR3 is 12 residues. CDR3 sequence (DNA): TGTGCCAGCAGTCGGGAGTCAGAGACCCAGTACTTC. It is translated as CASSRESETQYF. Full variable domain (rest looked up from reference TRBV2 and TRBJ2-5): EPEVTQTPSHQVTQMGQEVILRCVPISNHLYFYWYRQILGQKVEFLVSFYNNEISEKSEIFDDQFSVERPDGSNFTLKIRSTKLEDSAMYFCASSRESETQYFGPGTRLLVL.

CDR3 residues: CASSPGGWGQPQHF. The CDR3 region has the DNA TGTGCCAGCAGCCCTGGGGGCTGGGGGCAGCCCCAGCATTTT. This chain uses TRBV7-2 with TRBJ1-5, with D possibly TRBD1 on 6 matching bases. Looked up from germline, CDR1 is SGHTA and CDR2 is FQGNSA. This CDR3 has 14 residues. V lost 5 bases and J 7 bases, leaving 15 bases between the germline ends.

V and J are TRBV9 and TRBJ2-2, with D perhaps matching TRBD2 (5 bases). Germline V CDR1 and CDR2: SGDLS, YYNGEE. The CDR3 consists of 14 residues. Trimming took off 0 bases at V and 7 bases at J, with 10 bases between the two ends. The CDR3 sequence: CASSVGLGSGELFF. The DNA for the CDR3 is TGTGCCAGCAGCGTAGGGTTGGGGAGCGGGGAGCTGTTTTTT.

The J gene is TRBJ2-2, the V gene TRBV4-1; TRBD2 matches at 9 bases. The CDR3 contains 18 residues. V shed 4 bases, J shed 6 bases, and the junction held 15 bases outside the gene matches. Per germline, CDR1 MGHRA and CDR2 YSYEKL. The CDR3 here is CASSPLRAGGREPGELFF. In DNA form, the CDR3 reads TGCGCCAGCAGCCCCCTACGAGCGGGGGGTCGCGAGCCCGGGGAGCTGTTTTTT.

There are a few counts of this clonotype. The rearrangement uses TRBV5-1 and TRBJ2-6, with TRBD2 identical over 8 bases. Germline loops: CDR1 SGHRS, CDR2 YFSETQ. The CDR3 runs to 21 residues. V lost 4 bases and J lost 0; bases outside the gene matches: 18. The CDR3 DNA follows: TGCGCCAGCAGCCCGTACCACCCAGGGACCGGGAGGGGCTCTGGGGCCAACGTCCTGACTTTC. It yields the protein CASSPYHPGTGRGSGANVLTF. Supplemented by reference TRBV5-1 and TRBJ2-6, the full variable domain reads KAGVTQTPRYLIKTRGQQVTLSCSPISGHRSVSWYQQTPGQGLQFLFEYFSETQRNKGNFPGRFSGRQFSNSRSEMNVSTLELGDSALYLCASSPYHPGTGRGSGANVLTFGAGSRLTVL.

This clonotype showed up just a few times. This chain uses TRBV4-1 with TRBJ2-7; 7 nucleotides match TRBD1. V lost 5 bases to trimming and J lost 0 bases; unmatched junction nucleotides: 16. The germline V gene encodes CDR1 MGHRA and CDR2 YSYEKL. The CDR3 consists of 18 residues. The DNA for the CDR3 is TGCGCCAGCAGCTCAATGGGACAGCTAAAACTTAGCTCCTACGAGCAGTACTTC. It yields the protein CASSSMGQLKLSSYEQYF.

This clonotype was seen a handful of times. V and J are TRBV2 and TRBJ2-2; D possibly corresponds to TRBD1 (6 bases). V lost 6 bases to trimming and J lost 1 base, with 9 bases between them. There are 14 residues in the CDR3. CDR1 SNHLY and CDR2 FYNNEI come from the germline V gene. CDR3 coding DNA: TGTGCCAGCAGGGGACACCAGAACACCGGGGAGCTGTTTTTT. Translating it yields CASRGHQNTGELFF.

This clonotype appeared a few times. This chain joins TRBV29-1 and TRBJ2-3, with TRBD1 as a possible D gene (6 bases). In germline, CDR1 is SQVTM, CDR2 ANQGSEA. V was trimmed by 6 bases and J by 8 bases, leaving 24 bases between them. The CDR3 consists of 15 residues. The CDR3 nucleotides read TGCAGCGTGGCCGAGGGGCTGGTGTTAGGGGGTACGCAGTATTTT. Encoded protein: CSVAEGLVLGGTQYF.

The DNA for the CDR3 is TGTGCCAGCAGCCAAGTTGGAGTCGCCGGGGAGCTGTTTTTT. Translating gives CASSQVGVAGELFF. V is TRBV3-1 and J is TRBJ2-2; D not resolved. Trimming removed 1 base at V and 6 bases at J, with 9 bases between. The CDR3 length is 14 residues. CDR1 and CDR2 from the germline V gene are LGHDT and YNNKEL (reference sequence). The complete variable domain, with remaining parts taken from reference TRBV3-1 and TRBJ2-2, reads DTAVSQTPKYLVTQMGNDKSIKCEQNLGHDTMYWYKQDSKKFLKIMFSYNNKELIINETVPNRFSPKSPDKAHLNLHINSLELGDSAVYFCASSQVGVAGELFFGEGSRLTVL.